This TCR beta chain was observed in a study of blood T cell repertoires in COVID-19. This clone appeared a few times. TCRdb's copy holds only in-frame clones and misses some; the assay was immunoSEQ multiplex PCR. The sample lists some 670,000 clones; 85% to 90% were seen once. After removal of 0 bases from V and 8 bases from J, the junction contained 6 bases not matched to a gene. Germline CDR1 SGHRS, CDR2 YFSETQ. The CDR3 loop spans 14 amino acids. This chain joins TRBV5-1 and TRBJ1-2; 8 bases agree with TRBD1. The sequence derives from a woman between 18 and 29 years old with acute or convalescent COVID-19. Sequenced input: peripheral blood. The CDR3 loop reads CASSLGTGTGGYTF. The CDR3 coding sequence is TGCGCCAGCAGCTTGGGGACAGGGACAGGCGGCTACACCTTC. Complete variable domain (other parts from reference TRBV5-1 and TRBJ1-2): KAGVTQTPRYLIKTRGQQVTLSCSPISGHRSVSWYQQTPGQGLQFLFEYFSETQRNKGNFPGRFSGRQFSNSRSEMNVSTLELGDSALYLCASSLGTGTGGYTFGSGTRLTVV.